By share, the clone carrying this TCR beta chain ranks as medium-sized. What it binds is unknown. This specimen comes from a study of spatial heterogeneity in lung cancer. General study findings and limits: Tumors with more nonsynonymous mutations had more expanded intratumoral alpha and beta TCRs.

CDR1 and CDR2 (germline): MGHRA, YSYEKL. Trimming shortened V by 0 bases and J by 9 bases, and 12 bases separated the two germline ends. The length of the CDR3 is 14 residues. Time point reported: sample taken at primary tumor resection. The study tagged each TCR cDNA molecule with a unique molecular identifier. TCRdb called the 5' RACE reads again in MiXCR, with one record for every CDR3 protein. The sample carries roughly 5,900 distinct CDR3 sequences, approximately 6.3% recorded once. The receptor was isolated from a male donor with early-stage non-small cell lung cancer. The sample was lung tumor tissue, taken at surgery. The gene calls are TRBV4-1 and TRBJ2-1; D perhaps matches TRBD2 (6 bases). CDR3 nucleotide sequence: TGCGCCAGCAGCCAAGAGCTAGTCGGGAGTGAGCAGTTCTTC. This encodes CASSQELVGSEQFF.